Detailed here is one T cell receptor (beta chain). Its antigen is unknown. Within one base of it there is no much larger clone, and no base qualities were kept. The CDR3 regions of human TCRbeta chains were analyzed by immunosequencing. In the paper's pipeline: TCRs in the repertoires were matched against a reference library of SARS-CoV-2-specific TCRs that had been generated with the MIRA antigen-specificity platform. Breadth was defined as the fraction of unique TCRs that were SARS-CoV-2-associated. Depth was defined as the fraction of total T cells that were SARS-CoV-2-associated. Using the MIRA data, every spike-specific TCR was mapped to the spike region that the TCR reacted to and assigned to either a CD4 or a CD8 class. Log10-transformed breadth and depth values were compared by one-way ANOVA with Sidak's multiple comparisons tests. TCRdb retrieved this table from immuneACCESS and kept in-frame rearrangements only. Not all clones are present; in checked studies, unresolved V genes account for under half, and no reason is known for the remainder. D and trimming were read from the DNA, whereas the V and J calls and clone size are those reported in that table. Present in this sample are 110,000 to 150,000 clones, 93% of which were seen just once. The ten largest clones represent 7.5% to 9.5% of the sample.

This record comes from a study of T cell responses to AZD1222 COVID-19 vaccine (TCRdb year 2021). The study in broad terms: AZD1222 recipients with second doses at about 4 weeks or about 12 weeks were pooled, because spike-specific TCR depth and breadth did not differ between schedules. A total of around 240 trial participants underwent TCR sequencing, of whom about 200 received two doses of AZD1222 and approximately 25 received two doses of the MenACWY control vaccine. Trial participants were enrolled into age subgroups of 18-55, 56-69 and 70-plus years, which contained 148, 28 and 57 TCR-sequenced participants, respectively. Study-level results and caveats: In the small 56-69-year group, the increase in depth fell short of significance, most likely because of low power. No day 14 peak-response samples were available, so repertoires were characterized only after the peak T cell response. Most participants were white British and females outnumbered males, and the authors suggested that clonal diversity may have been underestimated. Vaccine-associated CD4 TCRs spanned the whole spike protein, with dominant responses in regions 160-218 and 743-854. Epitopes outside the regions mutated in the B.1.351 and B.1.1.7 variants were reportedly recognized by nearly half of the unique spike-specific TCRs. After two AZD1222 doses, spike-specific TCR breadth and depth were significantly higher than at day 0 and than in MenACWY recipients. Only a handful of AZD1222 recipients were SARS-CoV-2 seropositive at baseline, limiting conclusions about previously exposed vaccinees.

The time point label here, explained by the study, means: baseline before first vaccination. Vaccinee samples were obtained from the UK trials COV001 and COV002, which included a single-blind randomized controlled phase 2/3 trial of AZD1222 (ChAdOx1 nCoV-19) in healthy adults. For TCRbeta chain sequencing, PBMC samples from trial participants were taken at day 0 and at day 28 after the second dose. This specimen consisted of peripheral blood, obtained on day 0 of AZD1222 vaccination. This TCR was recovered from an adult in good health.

The encoded CDR3 is CASSPLRDTDYNEQFF. The nucleotide sequence is given as TGTGCCAGCAGTCCTCTCCGGGACACGGACTACAATGAGCAGTTCTTC. Rearrangement joined TRBV27 to TRBJ2-1; 6 matching bases give a weak D call of TRBD1. Trimming removed 5 bases from V and 3 bases from J, leaving 17 bases between the germline ends. Via the germline V gene (reference sequence), CDR1 is MNHEY and CDR2 SMNVEV. The CDR3 numbers 16 residues from cysteine through phenylalanine. Only the CDR3 part of the read is kept: 48 bases, read in frame from the first base.